One and the same sample provided the 9 T cell receptor beta chains below, sequenced in a study of beta chain features in type 1 diabetes. Expressed TCRB transcripts were sequenced because the isolated RNA had all been reverse transcribed beforehand. Data came from immunoSEQ multiplex PCR; TCRdb stores just in-frame clones and leaves some out. The sample records roughly 350,000 clones, over 8.5% being singletons. Findings and caveats of the study: Moderate but significant shortening of TCRB CDR3s was recorded in all four CD4+ subsets from Type 1 diabetes patients.

Their antigens are not known. The specimen was central memory CD4+ T cells from blood. These receptors were obtained from a man aged 30 to 39 with type 1 diabetes.

This clone was recorded at least ten times. The chain combines TRBV5-1 with TRBJ1-4; TRBD1 matches 8 bases. The V segment lost 9 bases and the J segment 2 bases; nucleotides outside the gene matches: 12. Germline-derived CDR1 and CDR2 are SGHRS and YFSETQ. The CDR3 runs 16 residues. The CDR3 region is CATRTGTSSTNEKLFF. CDR3 in DNA: TGCGCCACAAGGACAGGGACTTCTTCGACTAATGAAAAACTGTTTTTT.

This clone came up a few times. The V gene is TRBV5-4, the J gene TRBJ2-2; 10 bases are shared with TRBD1. Germline V gene data show CDR1 as SGHNT and CDR2 as YYREEE (reference sequence). V lost 5 bases, J lost 5 bases, and 6 bases stayed unmatched. The CDR3 spans 15 residues. CDR3 loop: CASRDRGRETGELFF. CDR3 bases: TGTGCCAGCAGAGACAGGGGGCGAGAAACCGGGGAGCTGTTTTTT.

This clone was recorded many times. The chain is built from TRBV7-8 and TRBJ2-1; the D call may be TRBD1 or TRBD2 (5 bases each). Trimming pared 6 bases from V and 0 bases from J, leaving 6 bases between. Per the germline V gene, CDR1 is SGHVS and CDR2 is FQNEAQ. This CDR3 contains 13 residues. This CDR3 is CASSGGSYNEQFF. The CDR3 bases are TGTGCCAGCAGTGGGGGCTCCTACAATGAGCAGTTCTTC.

The chain employs TRBV7-6 and TRBJ2-3; D is undetermined. Germline lookup yields CDR1 SGHVS and CDR2 FNYEAQ. Trimming removed 3 bases at V and 1 base at J, with 5 bases between. The CDR3 runs to 13 residues. CDR3 nucleotide sequence: TGTGCCAGCAGCTTCGTAGGCACAGATACGCAGTATTTT. Amino acids: CASSFVGTDTQYF.

The chain combines TRBV4-2 with TRBJ1-5, with 9 nucleotides matching TRBD1. The germline V gene encodes CDR1 LGHNA and CDR2 YNFKEQ. The CDR3 covers 17 residues. After removal of 0 bases from V and 6 bases from J, the junction contained 9 bases not matched to a gene. CDR3 in DNA: TGTGCCAGCAGCCAAGATAAAGGCGGGGACAGGGTTCAGCCCCAGCATTTT. It translates to CASSQDKGGDRVQPQHF.

The chain employs TRBV7-3 and TRBJ2-7; D is ambiguous. This CDR3 comprises 15 residues. Germline assignment: CDR1 SGHTA and CDR2 FQGTGA. The V and J ends lost 2 bases and 0 bases respectively, with 11 bases between them. CDR3 amino acids: CASSLELGSSYEQYF. As DNA, the CDR3 is TGTGCCAGCAGCTTAGAACTGGGATCCTCCTACGAGCAGTACTTC. The full variable domain, rest sourced from reference TRBV7-3 and TRBJ2-7, is GAGVSQTPSNKVTEKGKYVELRCDPISGHTALYWYRQSLGQGPEFLIYFQGTGAADDSGLPNDRFFAVRPEGSVSTLKIQRTERGDSAVYLCASSLELGSSYEQYFGPGTRLTVT.

This clone was seen a handful of times. This chain uses TRBV7-9 with TRBJ1-2; maybe TRBD1 (6 bases). The germline CDR1 and CDR2 sequences are SEHNR and FQNEAQ (reference sequence). The CDR3 extends over 14 amino acids. Trimming left V 4 bases short and J 4 bases short, with 13 bases between. CDR3 nucleotides: TGTGCCAGCAGCTCACCTGGACAGACCTATGGCTACACCTTC. The encoded protein is CASSSPGQTYGYTF.

For this clone: Other nucleotide sequences from this sample produce the same CDR3. This chain connects TRBV6-6 to TRBJ2-4; TRBD2 agrees at 11 bases. CDR3 size: 13 residues. V was clipped by 5 bases and J by 7 bases; unmatched bases: 1. Germline CDR1 reads MNHNY; CDR2 reads SVGAGI (reference sequence). CDR3 region: CASSLAGGNIQYF. In nucleotides, the CDR3 is TGTGCCAGCAGTCTAGCGGGAGGTAACATTCAGTACTTC.

This clone occurred a few times. The chain employs TRBV7-8 and TRBJ2-7; the D gene is possibly TRBD1 (5 bases). V shed 5 bases and J shed 10 bases, with 18 bases lying between them. The CDR3 has 13 residues. Germline V gene sequence: CDR1 SGHVS, CDR2 FQNEAQ. CDR3 sequence: CASSVVDNSEQYF. The CDR3 coding sequence is TGTGCCAGCAGCGTAGTGGACAATAGTGAACAGTACTTC.